The 6 T cell receptor beta chains in this list originate from one sample, sequenced in a study of blood T cell repertoires in COVID-19. Method: immunoSEQ multiplex PCR; TCRdb's copy keeps in-frame clones and lacks some. The sample yields about 170,000 clones, 84% seen once. What was sequenced was peripheral blood. All receptors come from a woman aged 70-85 years with COVID-19, enrolled during active disease.

The chain uses TRBV29-1 and TRBJ2-7; D is perhaps TRBD1 (6 bases). CDR1 and CDR2 from the germline V gene are SQVTM and ANQGSEA. V was clipped by 1 base and J by 3 bases, with 10 bases between them. CDR3 length: 13 amino acids. CDR3 loop: CSVEAQGHYEQYF. CDR3 in DNA: TGCAGCGTTGAAGCACAGGGCCACTACGAGCAGTACTTC.

This chain connects TRBV6-2 or TRBV6-3 to TRBJ2-7; maybe TRBD1 (5 bases). The CDR3 has 15 amino acids. Germline assignment: CDR1 MNHEY and CDR2 SVGEGT. V was clipped by 5 bases and J by 7 bases, with 21 bases between them. CDR3 sequence: CASSLPGVSSGEQYF. In DNA, the CDR3 is TGTGCCAGCAGTCTACCCGGTGTCTCCTCAGGGGAGCAGTACTTC.

The chain links TRBV29-1 to TRBJ2-5; the D is unclear. Trimming removed 8 bases at V and 2 bases at J, with 9 bases between. The CDR3 consists of 11 residues. Per germline, CDR1 SQVTM and CDR2 ANQGSEA. The CDR3 region is CSTEYQETQYF. CDR3 DNA: TGCAGCACCGAGTATCAAGAGACCCAGTACTTC.

The rearrangement links TRBV12-5 to TRBJ2-2, with a tentative D call TRBD1 (5 bases). The CDR3 spans 12 residues. V lost 4 bases and J 7 bases, leaving 7 bases between the germline ends. Germline lookup yields CDR1 LGHNT and CDR2 FRNRAP. The CDR3 nucleotides are TGTGCTAGTGGTTATCAGGGCGGGGAGCTGTTTTTT. Its translation: CASGYQGGELFF.

This chain uses TRBV5-1 with TRBJ2-2; 9 bases align to TRBD2. V gave up 4 bases and J gave up 7 bases; unmatched junction bases: 5. CDR1 is SGHRS and CDR2 is YFSETQ in the germline V gene. The CDR3 runs to 14 residues. DNA of the CDR3: TGCGCCAGCAGCCCTAGCGGGGTGGTCGGGGAGCTGTTTTTT. Translating gives CASSPSGVVGELFF.

This chain uses TRBV5-1 with TRBJ1-4; no firm D call. V dropped 4 bases and J dropped 0 bases, with 10 bases sitting between them. There are 15 residues in the CDR3. The germline V gene has CDR1 SGHRS and CDR2 YFSETQ. CDR3 bases: TGCGCCAGCAGCCTCGGCGGAGCAACTAATGAAAAACTGTTTTTT. Translation gives CASSLGGATNEKLFF. The complete variable domain, with remaining parts taken from reference TRBV5-1 and TRBJ1-4, reads KAGVTQTPRYLIKTRGQQVTLSCSPISGHRSVSWYQQTPGQGLQFLFEYFSETQRNKGNFPGRFSGRQFSNSRSEMNVSTLELGDSALYLCASSLGGATNEKLFFGSGTQLSVL.